The T cell receptor beta chain described here comes from a study of metastatic and nonmetastatic thyroid tumors. Study at large: Repertoire comparison spanned blood and tumor or nodule tissue of malignant and benign thyroid patients. Findings and limits, study-wide: When malignant thyroid tumors were compared with benign nodules, TCR beta diversity was reportedly significantly higher in the malignant tumors. This held in both blood and tumor samples.

V was cut by 0 bases and J by 7 bases, with 13 bases left in between. The length of the CDR3 is 14 residues. Germline V gene sequence: CDR1 SGHKS, CDR2 YYEKEE (reference sequence). No patient had received any treatment before thyroid surgery. In the original processing: Across clinicopathological groups, CDR3 differences served as the basis for building a distant-metastasis classifier for papillary thyroid cancer. TCRdb recomputed clones from the PCR reads via MiXCR. V and J calls and clone size were set by TCRdb, not the authors. The sample records approximately 9,000 clones, 35% to 45% being singletons. With respect to this clone: As yet, its antigen is unknown.

The source material was tumor tissue. The sequence derives from a female donor with papillary thyroid cancer or a benign thyroid nodule (not recorded which). Some clones in this sample may be carry-over from other donors' samples. The chain has TRBV5-5 and TRBJ1-2; D is ambiguous. The CDR3 sequence: CASSLGVGPSGYTF. Written as DNA, the CDR3 is TGTGCCAGCAGCTTGGGTGTAGGGCCGTCTGGCTACACCTTC.